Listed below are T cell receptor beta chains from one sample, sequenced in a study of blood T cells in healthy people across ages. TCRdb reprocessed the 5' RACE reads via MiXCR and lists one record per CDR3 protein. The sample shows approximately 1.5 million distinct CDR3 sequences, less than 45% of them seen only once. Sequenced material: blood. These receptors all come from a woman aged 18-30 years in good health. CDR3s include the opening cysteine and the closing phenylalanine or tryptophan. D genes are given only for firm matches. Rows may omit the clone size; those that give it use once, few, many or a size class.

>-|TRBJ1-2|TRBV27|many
CASSLGGDYGYTF
TGTGCCAGCAGTTTGGGGGGGGACTATGGCTACACCTTC
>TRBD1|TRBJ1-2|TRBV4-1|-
CASSQQDRGYGYTF
TGCGCCAGCAGCCAACAGGACAGGGGATATGGCTACACCTTC
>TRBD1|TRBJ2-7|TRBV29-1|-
CSVEPGTGTREQYF
TGCAGCGTTGAGCCCGGGACAGGGACGCGAGAGCAGTACTTC
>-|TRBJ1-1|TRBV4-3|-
CTSSPGVDTEAFF
TGCACCAGCAGCCCAGGGGTGGACACTGAAGCTTTCTTT
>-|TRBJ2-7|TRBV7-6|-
CASSLGRGACEQYF
TGTGCCAGCAGCTTAGGGAGGGGCGCCTGCGAGCAGTACTTC
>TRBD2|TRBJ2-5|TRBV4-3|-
CASSQDWASGRIETQYF
TGCGCCAGCAGCCAAGATTGGGCTAGCGGCAGAATAGAGACCCAGTACTTC
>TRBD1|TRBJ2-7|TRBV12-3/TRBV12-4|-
CASRKGQIYEQYF
TGTGCCAGCAGGAAGGGACAGATCTACGAGCAGTACTTC
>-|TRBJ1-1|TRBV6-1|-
CASREQYTEAFF
TGTGCCAGCAGGGAACAGTACACTGAAGCTTTCTTT
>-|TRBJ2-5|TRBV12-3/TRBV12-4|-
CASSNADCEQYF
TGTGCCAGCAGCAACGCGGACTGTGAGCAGTACTTC
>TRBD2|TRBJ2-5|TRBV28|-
CASRRTSTETQYF
TGTGCCAGCAGGCGGACTAGCACGGAGACCCAGTACTTC
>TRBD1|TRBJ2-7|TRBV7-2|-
CASSSDRGRYNEQYF
TGTGCCAGCAGCTCGGACAGGGGAAGATACAATGAGCAGTACTTC
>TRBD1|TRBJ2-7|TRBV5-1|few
CASSETYRGRLYEQYF
TGCGCCAGCAGCGAGACGTACAGGGGCAGACTCTACGAGCAGTACTTC
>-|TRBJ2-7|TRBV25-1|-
CASSAEKAQYF
TGTGCCAGCTCCGCAGAGAAGGCCCAGTACTTC
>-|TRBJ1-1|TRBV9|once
CASSPSMGAEAFF
TGTGCCAGCAGCCCAAGCATGGGGGCGGAAGCTTTCTTT
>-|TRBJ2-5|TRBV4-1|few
CASSQLVSETQYF
TGCGCCAGCAGCCAACTAGTCTCAGAGACCCAGTACTTC
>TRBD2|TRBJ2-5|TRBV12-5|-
CASGLSGSRETQYF
TGTGCTAGTGGTCTTAGCGGGTCGCGGGAGACCCAGTACTTC
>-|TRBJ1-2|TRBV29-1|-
CSVYRADFYGYTF
TGCAGCGTGTACCGGGCGGATTTCTATGGCTACACCTTC
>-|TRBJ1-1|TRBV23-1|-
CAFPRGDVHEAFF
TGCGCCTTCCCAAGGGGGGACGTTCATGAAGCTTTCTTT
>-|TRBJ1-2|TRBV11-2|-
CASSLGPRVDYGYTF
TGTGCCAGCAGCTTAGGGCCCAGGGTGGACTATGGCTACACCTTC
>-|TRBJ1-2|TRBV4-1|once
CASSQPLSGYGYTF
TGCGCCAGCAGCCAACCCCTATCAGGGTATGGCTACACCTTC
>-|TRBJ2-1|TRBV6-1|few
CASSVIADSYNEQFF
TGTGCCAGCAGTGTCATAGCGGACTCCTACAATGAGCAGTTCTTC
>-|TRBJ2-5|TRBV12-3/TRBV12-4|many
CASSFPASTETQYF
TGTGCCAGCAGTTTTCCGGCTAGTACAGAGACCCAGTACTTC
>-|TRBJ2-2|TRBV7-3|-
CASSSVPSASTGELFF
TGTGCCAGCAGCTCCGTCCCCTCCGCGAGCACCGGGGAGCTGTTTTTT
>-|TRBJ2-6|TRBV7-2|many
CASSRLFSGANVLTF
TGTGCCAGCAGCAGACTGTTCTCTGGGGCCAACGTCCTGACTTTC
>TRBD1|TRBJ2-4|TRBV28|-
CASSFRGQVKNIQYF
TGTGCCAGCAGTTTTCGTGGACAGGTCAAAAACATTCAGTACTTC
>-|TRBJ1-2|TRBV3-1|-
CASSQVKGYGYTF
TGTGCCAGCAGCCAAGTGAAAGGTTATGGCTACACCTTC
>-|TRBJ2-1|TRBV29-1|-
CSIRTGHDERFF
TGCAGCATCCGGACCGGGCACGATGAGCGGTTCTTC
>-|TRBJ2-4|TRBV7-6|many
CASSLGGFDIQYF
TGTGCCAGCAGCTTAGGGGGTTTCGACATTCAGTACTTC
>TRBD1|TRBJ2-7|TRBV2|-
CASIEQGPNEQYF
TGCGCCAGCATCGAACAGGGGCCGAACGAGCAGTACTTC
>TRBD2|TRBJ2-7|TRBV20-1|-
CSARGDSGGVEQYF
TGTAGTGCTAGAGGTGATAGCGGGGGGGTCGAGCAGTACTTC
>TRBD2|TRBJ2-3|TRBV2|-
CASSDWGGESTDTQYF
TGTGCCAGCAGTGATTGGGGGGGGGAAAGCACAGATACGCAGTATTTT
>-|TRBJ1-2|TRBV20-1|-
CSASGADPNDGYTF
TGCAGTGCTAGTGGGGCAGACCCTAACGATGGCTACACCTTC
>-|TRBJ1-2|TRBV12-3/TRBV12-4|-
CASTSTGGYTF
TGTGCCAGCACTTCCACCGGGGGGTACACCTTC
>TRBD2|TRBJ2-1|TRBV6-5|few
CASKWRGAYNEQFF
TGTGCCAGCAAGTGGCGGGGGGCATACAATGAGCAGTTCTTC
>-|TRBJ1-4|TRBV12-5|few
CASGLVLTGTNEKLFF
TGTGCTAGTGGTTTGGTACTGACAGGTACTAATGAAAAACTGTTTTTT